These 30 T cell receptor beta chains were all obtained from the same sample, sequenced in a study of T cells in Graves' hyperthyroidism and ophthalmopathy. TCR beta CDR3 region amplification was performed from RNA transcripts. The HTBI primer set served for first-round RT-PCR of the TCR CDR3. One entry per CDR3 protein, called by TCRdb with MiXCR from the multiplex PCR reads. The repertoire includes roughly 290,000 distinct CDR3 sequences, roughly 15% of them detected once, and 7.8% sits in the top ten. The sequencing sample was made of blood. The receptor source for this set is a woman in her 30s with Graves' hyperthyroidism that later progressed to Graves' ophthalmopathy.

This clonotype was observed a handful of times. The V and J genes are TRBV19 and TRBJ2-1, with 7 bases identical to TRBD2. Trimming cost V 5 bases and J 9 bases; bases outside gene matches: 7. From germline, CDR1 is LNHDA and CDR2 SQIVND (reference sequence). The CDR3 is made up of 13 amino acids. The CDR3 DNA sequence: TGTGCCAGTAGTGCAGTCTCGGGAGGTGAGCAGTTCTTC. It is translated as CASSAVSGGEQFF.

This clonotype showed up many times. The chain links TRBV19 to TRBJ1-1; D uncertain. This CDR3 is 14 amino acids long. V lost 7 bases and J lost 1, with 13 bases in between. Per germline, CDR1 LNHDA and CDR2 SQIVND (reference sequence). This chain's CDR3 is CASNPTSRNTEAFF. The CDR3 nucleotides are TGTGCCAGTAACCCAACGAGTCGGAACACTGAAGCTTTCTTT.

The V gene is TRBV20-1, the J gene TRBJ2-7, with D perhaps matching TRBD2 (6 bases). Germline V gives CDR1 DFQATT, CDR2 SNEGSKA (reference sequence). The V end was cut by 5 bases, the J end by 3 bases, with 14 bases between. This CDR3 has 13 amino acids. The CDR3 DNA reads TGCAGTGCTGGCGGCGGGGCGGACTACGAGCAGTACTTC. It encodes CSAGGGADYEQYF.

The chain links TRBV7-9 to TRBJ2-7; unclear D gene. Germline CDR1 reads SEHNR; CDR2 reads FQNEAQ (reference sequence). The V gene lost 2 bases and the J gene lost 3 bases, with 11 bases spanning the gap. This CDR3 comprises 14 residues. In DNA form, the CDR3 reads TGTGCCAGCAGCTTATCGGCAACTCACTACGAGCAGTACTTC. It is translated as CASSLSATHYEQYF.

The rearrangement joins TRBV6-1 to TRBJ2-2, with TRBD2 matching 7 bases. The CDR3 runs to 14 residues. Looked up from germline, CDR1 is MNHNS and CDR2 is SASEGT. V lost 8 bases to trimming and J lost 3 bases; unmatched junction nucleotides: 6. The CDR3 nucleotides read TGTGCCAGCCGCGGACTAGATTACACCGGGGAGCTGTTTTTT. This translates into CASRGLDYTGELFF.

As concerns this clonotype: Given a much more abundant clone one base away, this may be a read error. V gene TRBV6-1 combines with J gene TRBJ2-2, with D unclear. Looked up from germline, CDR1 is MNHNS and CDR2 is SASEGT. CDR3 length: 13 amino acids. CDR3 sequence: CAGSTLDTGELFF. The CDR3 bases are TGTGCCGGCAGTACCCTGGACACCGGGGAGCTGTTTTTT.

The CDR3 sequence: CASSPGGLDKPPYEQYF. Here the CDR3 DNA reads TGTGCCAGCAGCCCCGGTGGTTTGGACAAACCCCCCTACGAGCAGTACTTC. This chain joins TRBV5-8 and TRBJ2-7; D may be TRBD1 (5 bases). Trimming took off 4 bases at V and 2 bases at J, with 22 bases between the two ends. The CDR3 sequence is 17 residues long. In germline, CDR1 is SGHTS, CDR2 YDEGEE.

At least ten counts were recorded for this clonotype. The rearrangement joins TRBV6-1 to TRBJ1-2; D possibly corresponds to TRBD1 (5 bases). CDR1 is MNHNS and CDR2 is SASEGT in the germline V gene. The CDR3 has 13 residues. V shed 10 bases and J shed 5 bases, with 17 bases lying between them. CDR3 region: CATLGTGTYGYTF. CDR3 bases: TGTGCCACCTTAGGGACCGGGACTTATGGCTACACCTTC.

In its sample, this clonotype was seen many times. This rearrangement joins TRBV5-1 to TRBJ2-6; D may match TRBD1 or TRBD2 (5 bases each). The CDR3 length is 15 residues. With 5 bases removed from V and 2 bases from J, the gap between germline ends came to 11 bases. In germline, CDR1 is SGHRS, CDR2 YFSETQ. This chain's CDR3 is CASREGQAGANVLTF. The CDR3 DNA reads TGCGCCAGCAGAGAGGGGCAGGCTGGGGCCAACGTCCTGACTTTC.

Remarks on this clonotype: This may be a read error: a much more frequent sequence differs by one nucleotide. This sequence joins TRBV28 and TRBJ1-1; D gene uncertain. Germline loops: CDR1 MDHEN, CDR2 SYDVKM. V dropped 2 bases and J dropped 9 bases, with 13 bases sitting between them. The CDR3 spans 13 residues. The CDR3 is CASSLLDGLKAFF. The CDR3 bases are TGTGCCAGCAGTTTACTGGACGGTCTGAAAGCTTTCTTT.

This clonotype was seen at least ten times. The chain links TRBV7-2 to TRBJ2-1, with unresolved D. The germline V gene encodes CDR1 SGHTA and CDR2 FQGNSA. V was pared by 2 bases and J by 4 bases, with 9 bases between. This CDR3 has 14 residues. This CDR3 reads CASSLQTTYNEQFF. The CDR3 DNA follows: TGTGCCAGCAGCTTACAGACCACGTACAATGAGCAGTTCTTC. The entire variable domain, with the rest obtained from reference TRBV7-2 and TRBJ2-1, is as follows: GAGVSQSPSNKVTEKGKDVELRCDPISGHTALYWYRQSLGQGLEFLIYFQGNSAPDKSGLPSDRFSAERTGGSVSTLTIQRTQQEDSAVYLCASSLQTTYNEQFFGPGTRLTVL.

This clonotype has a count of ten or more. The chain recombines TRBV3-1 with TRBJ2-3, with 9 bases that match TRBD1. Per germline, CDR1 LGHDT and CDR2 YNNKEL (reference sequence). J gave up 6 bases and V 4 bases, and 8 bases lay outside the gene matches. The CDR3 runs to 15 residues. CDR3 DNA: TGTGCCAGCAGCCCCGGGACAGGGAGGTTTGATACGCAGTATTTT. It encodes CASSPGTGRFDTQYF.

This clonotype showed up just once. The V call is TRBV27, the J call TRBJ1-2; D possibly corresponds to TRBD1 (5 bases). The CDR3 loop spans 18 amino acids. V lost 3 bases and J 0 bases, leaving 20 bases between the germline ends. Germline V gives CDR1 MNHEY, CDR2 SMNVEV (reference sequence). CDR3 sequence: CASSLRPSSGASNYGYTF. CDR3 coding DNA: TGTGCCAGCAGTTTGAGGCCGTCTAGCGGGGCTTCTAACTATGGCTACACCTTC.

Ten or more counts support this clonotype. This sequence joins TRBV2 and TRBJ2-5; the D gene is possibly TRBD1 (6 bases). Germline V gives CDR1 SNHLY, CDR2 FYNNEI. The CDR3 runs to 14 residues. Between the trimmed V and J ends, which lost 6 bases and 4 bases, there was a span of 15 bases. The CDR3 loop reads CASRDPSGVETQYF. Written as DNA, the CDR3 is TGTGCCAGCAGAGACCCATCAGGGGTAGAGACCCAGTACTTC.

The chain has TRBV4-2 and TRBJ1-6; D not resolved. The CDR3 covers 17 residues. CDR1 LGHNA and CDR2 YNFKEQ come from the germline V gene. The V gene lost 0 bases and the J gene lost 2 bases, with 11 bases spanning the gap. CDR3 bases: TGTGCCAGCAGCCAAGAGCCAGATCCACCCTATAATTCACCCCTCCACTTT. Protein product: CASSQEPDPPYNSPLHF.

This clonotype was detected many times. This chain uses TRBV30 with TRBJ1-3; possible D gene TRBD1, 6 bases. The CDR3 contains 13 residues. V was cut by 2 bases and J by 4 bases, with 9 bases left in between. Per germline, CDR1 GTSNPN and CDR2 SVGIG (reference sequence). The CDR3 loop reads CAWSWGPGNTIYF. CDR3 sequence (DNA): TGTGCCTGGAGTTGGGGGCCCGGAAACACCATATATTTT.

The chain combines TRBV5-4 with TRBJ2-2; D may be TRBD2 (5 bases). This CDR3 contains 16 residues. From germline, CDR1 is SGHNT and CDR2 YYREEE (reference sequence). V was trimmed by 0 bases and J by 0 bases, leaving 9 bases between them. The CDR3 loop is CASSLAGSANTGELFF. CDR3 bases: TGTGCCAGCAGCTTGGCCGGTAGCGCGAACACCGGGGAGCTGTTTTTT.

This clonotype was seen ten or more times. In DNA, the CDR3 is TGTGCCAGCAGTGGAGGCCACAGGGACACCGGGGAGCTGTTTTTT. Amino acids: CASSGGHRDTGELFF. The chain carries TRBV6-1 and TRBJ2-2; TRBD1 is a possible D gene (6 bases). Germline-derived CDR1 and CDR2 are MNHNS and SASEGT. This CDR3 region has 15 residues. The ends were cut back, 4 bases at V and 3 bases at J, with 12 bases in the middle.

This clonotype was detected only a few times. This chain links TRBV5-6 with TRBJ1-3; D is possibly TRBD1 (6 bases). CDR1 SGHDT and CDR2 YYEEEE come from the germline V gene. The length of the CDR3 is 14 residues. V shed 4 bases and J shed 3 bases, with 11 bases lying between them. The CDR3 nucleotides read TGTGCCAGCAGCCCCGGGACATTTGGAAACACCATATATTTT. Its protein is CASSPGTFGNTIYF.

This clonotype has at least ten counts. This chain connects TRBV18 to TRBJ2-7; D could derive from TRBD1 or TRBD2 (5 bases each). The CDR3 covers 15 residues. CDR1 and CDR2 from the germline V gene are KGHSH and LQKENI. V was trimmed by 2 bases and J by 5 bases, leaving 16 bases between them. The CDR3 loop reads CASSPKGTSLNEQYF. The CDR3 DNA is TGTGCCAGCTCACCAAAGGGGACCAGTCTCAACGAGCAGTACTTC.

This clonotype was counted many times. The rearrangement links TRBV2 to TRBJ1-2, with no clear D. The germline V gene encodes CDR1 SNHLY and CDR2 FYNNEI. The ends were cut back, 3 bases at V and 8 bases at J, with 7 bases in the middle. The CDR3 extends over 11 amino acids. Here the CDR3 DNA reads TGTGCCAGCAGTGAGGGCGGCGGCTACACCTTC. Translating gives CASSEGGGYTF.

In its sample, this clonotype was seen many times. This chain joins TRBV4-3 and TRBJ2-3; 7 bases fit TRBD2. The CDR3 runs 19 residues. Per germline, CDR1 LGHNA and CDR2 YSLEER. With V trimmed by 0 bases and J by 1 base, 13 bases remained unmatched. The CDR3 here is CASSQDLSTWGGGTDTQYF. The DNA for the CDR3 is TGCGCCAGCAGCCAAGATCTGTCAACCTGGGGGGGGGGCACAGATACGCAGTATTTT.

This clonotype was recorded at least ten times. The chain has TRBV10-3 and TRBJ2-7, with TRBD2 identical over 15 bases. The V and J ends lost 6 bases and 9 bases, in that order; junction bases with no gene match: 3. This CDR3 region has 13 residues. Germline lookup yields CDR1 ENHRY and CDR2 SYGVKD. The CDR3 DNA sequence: TGTGCCATCAGGGGGGGACTAGCGGGGGGGCAGTACTTC. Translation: CAIRGGLAGGQYF.

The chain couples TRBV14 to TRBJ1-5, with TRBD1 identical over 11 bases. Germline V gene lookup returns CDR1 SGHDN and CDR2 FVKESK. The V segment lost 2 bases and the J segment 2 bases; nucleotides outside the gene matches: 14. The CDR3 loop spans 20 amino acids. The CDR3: CASSQSDRDRGCWGNQPQHF. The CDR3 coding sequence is TGTGCCAGCAGCCAAAGTGACCGGGACAGGGGGTGTTGGGGCAATCAGCCCCAGCATTTT.

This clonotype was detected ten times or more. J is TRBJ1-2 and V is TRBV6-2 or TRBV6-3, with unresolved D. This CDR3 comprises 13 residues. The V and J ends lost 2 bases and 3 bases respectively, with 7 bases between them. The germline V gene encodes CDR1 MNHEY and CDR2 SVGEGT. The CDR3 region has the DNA TGTGCCAGCAGTTACGATAATCACTATGGCTACACCTTC. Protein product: CASSYDNHYGYTF.

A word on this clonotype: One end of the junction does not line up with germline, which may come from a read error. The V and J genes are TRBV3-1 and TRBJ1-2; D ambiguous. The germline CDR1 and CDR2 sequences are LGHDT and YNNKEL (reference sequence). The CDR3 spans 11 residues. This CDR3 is CASSQDLGYIF. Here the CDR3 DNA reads TGTGCCAGCAGCCAAGATCTTGGCTACATCTTC. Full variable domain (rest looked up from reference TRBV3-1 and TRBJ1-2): DTAVSQTPKYLVTQMGNDKSIKCEQNLGHDTMYWYKQDSKKFLKIMFSYNNKELIINETVPNRFSPKSPDKAHLNLHINSLELGDSAVYFCASSQDLGYIFGSGTRLTVV.

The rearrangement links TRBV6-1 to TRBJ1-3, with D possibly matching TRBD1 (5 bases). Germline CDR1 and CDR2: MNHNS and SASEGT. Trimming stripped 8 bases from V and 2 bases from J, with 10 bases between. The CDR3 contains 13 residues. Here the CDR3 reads CASLRQTGNTIYF. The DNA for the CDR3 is TGTGCCAGCCTGAGACAGACTGGAAACACCATATATTTT.

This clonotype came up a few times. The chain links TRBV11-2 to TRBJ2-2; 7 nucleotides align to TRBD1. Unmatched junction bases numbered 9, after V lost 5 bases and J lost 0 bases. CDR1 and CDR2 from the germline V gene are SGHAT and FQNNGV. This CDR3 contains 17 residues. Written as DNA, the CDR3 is TGTGCCAGCAGCCCCCTACCGGGGACAGCGAACACCGGGGAGCTGTTTTTT. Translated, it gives CASSPLPGTANTGELFF.

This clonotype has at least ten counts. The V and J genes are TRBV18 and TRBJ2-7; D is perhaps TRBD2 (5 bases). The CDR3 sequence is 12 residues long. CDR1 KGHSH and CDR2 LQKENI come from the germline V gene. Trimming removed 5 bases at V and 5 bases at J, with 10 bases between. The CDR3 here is CASSTEANEQYF. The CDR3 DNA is TGTGCCAGCTCAACGGAGGCAAACGAGCAGTACTTC. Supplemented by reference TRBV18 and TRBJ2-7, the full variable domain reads NAGVMQNPRHLVRRRGQEARLRCSPMKGHSHVYWYRQLPEEGLKFMVYLQKENIIDESGMPKERFSAEFPKEGPSILRIQQVVRGDSAAYFCASSTEANEQYFGPGTRLTVT.

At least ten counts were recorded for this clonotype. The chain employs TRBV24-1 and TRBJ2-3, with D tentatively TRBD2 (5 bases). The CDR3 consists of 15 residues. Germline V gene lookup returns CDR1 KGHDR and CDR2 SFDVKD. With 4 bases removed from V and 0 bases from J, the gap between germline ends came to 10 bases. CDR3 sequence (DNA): TGTGCCACCAGTGACCGGGGTTTAAGCACAGATACGCAGTATTTT. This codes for CATSDRGLSTDTQYF.